This T cell receptor beta chain was observed in a study of blood T cell repertoires in COVID-19. In the source study's methods: From reference gene primer amplification, estimates of nucleated cell counts were derived. Sequencing used immunoSEQ multiplex PCR; TCRdb keeps in-frame clones, though not all of them. V, J and clone size reflect that table, while D and trimming were determined from the DNA. The table has 95,000 to 110,000 clones, roughly 84% seen once. This CDR3 comprises 13 residues. V lost 4 bases to trimming and J lost 4 bases, with 8 bases between them. CDR1 and CDR2 (germline): SEHNR, FQNEAQ (reference sequence).

The source is a human donor in a cohort sampled during active COVID-19. Material: peripheral blood. The chain combines TRBV7-9 with TRBJ2-1; D unclear. DNA of the CDR3: TGTGCCAGCAGCTCTAAAGCATACAATGAGCAGTTCTTC. It is translated as CASSSKAYNEQFF.